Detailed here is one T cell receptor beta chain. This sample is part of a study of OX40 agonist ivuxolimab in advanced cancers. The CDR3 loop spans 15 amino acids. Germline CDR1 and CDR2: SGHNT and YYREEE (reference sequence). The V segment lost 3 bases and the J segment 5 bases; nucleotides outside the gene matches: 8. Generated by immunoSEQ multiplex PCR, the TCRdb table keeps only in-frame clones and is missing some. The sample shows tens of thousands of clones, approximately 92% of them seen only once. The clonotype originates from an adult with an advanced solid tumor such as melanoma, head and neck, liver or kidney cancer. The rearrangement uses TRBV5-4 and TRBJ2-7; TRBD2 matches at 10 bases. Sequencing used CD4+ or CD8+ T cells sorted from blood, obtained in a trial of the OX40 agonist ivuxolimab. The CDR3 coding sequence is TGTGCCAGCAGCTCCACTAGCGGGGCGGAGAACGAGCAGTACTTC. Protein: CASSSTSGAENEQYF.